These T cell receptor beta chains were read from a single sample in a study of regulatory T cells in long-lasting Graves disease. TCRdb processed the multiplex PCR reads anew with MiXCR; each CDR3 protein has one entry. The sample records about 500,000 distinct CDR3 sequences, about 12% being singletons. These data were also filed under a second study, of T cells in Graves' hyperthyroidism and ophthalmopathy.

Sequencing was performed on peripheral blood mononuclear cells (PBMCs), taken at new diagnosis, from a patient treated with antithyroid drugs. The source of these receptors is a young woman with Graves disease. Both conserved end residues are part of each CDR3. D genes are given only for firm matches. Clone size is stated in some rows and not others, as once, few, many or a class when expanded.

V gene	J gene	clone size	D gene	CDR3 DNA	CDR3 protein
TRBV5-1	TRBJ1-5	few	-	TGCGCCAGCAGCTTGGATCCTAAGGCCCAGCCCCAGCATTTT	CASSLDPKAQPQHF
TRBV2	TRBJ2-1	many	TRBD1	TGTGCCAGCAGAGGGACAGGGCTTATAGGTGAGCAGTTCTTC	CASRGTGLIGEQFF
TRBV30	TRBJ1-2	many	TRBD1	TGTGCCTGGAGTATAGGACAGGCTGGCTACACCTTC	CAWSIGQAGYTF
TRBV7-9	TRBJ2-7	few	-	TGTGCCGGCAGCCAGGACAGCTCCTACGAGCAGTACTTC	CAGSQDSSYEQYF
TRBV6-1	TRBJ2-7	many	-	TGTGCCAGCAGTGAAGGCGCCGTTGCGGTCTACGAGCAGTACTTC	CASSEGAVAVYEQYF
TRBV4-1	TRBJ2-2	-	TRBD2	TGCGCCAGCAGCCAAGGACTAGCGGGAGTGGGGGAGCTGTTTTTT	CASSQGLAGVGELFF
TRBV10-3	TRBJ1-1	few	-	TGTGCCACGGAGGGGATGAACACTGAAGCTTTCTTT	CATEGMNTEAFF
TRBV10-3	TRBJ2-5	many	TRBD2	TGTGCCATCAGCCGGCTAGCGGGAGATGGAGAGACCCAGTACTTC	CAISRLAGDGETQYF
TRBV18	TRBJ1-2	many	TRBD1	TGTGCCAGCTCACCCCTCGGACAGGGCGAAGGCTACACCTTC	CASSPLGQGEGYTF
TRBV28	TRBJ2-1	-	-	TGTGCCAGCAGTCGTTCCGGGACTCCCAGCTCCTACAATGAGCAGTTCTTC	CASSRSGTPSSYNEQFF
TRBV7-2	TRBJ2-5	many	-	TGTGCCAGCAGCTCACAAGGGGGGCAGACCCAGTACTTC	CASSSQGGQTQYF
TRBV12-3/TRBV12-4	TRBJ2-2	many	-	TGTGCCAGCAGTTTTATGCGGGTTGGCGGGGAGCTGTTTTTT	CASSFMRVGGELFF
TRBV12-3/TRBV12-4	TRBJ1-5	many	TRBD1	TGTGCCAGCAGCCCCCTATGGACAGGGGGCGGGCAGCCCCAGCATTTT	CASSPLWTGGGQPQHF
TRBV28	TRBJ2-7	few	-	TGTGCCAGCAGTTTATGGACCGTAGGATACGAGCAGTACTTC	CASSLWTVGYEQYF
TRBV19	TRBJ2-1	-	-	TGTGCCAGTAGTATGTTCACGAACTCCTACAATGAGCAGTTCTTC	CASSMFTNSYNEQFF
TRBV20-1	TRBJ2-7	many	TRBD2	TGCAGTGCTAATCCGTGGGAGGGCCCTAGGTACGAGCAGTACTTC	CSANPWEGPRYEQYF
TRBV5-1	TRBJ2-5	few	-	TGCGCCAGCAGCTTGCAATTCATACAAGAGACCCAGTACTTC	CASSLQFIQETQYF
TRBV10-3	TRBJ2-1	many	TRBD2	TGTGCCATCAGTGAGTCGACTAGCGGCTACAATGAGCAGTTCTTC	CAISESTSGYNEQFF
TRBV20-1	TRBJ2-1	many	-	TGCAGCTCCCTTAGCTTCAATGAGCAGTTCTTC	CSSLSFNEQFF
TRBV24-1	TRBJ2-3	many	TRBD2	TGTGCCACCAGTGACCCGACTAGCGGGAGTCTATATTTT	CATSDPTSGSLYF
TRBV2	TRBJ2-5	many	-	TGTGCCAGCAGCGACGACTCGTCCTTGAGGGAGACCCAGTACTTC	CASSDDSSLRETQYF
TRBV19	TRBJ2-3	few	-	TGTGCCAGTAGTATACTTGGGTTACGAGATACGCAGTATTTT	CASSILGLRDTQYF
TRBV5-1	TRBJ2-1	-	-	TGCGCCAGCAGCTTGAGGGCGGTGGCGTCGTACAATCAGCAGTTCTTC	CASSLRAVASYNQQFF
TRBV30	TRBJ1-1	-	-	TGTGCCTGGAGATGGTTACCGAACACTGAAGCTTTCTTT	CAWRWLPNTEAFF
TRBV5-1	TRBJ2-5	many	-	TGCGCCAGCAGCTTCCTCCAGGACACCGGAGACCAAGAGACCCAGTACTTC	CASSFLQDTGDQETQYF
TRBV20-1	TRBJ1-5	many	-	TGCAGTGCTAGAGGGAACACAGGGAGGAATCAGCCCCAGCATTTT	CSARGNTGRNQPQHF
TRBV7-9	TRBJ2-1	many	-	TGTGCCAGCAGCCACCCAGTAAGAAAGCGCACCTACAATGAGCAGTTCTTC	CASSHPVRKRTYNEQFF
TRBV29-1	TRBJ2-1	many	TRBD2	TGCAGCGTTGGGACTAGTCCACGGGGGAGTGAGCAGTTCTTC	CSVGTSPRGSEQFF
TRBV28	TRBJ2-2	-	-	TGTGCCAGCAGTCCTCACAGGCACGGGGAGCTGTTTTTT	CASSPHRHGELFF
TRBV19	TRBJ2-2	few	-	TGTGCCAGTAGTTCGGCAAGGGAGGCCGGGGAGCTGTTTTTT	CASSSAREAGELFF
TRBV6-1	TRBJ1-5	-	-	TGTGCCAGTTCGGGGTTGGGCAATCAGCCCCAGCATTTT	CASSGLGNQPQHF
TRBV6-5	TRBJ2-7	-	-	TGTGCCAGCAGTTACCTTCTAGGGACCGAGCAGTACTTC	CASSYLLGTEQYF
TRBV12-3/TRBV12-4	TRBJ1-2	many	TRBD1	TGTGCCAGCAGCGGGAACAGGGGCTATGGCTACACCTTC	CASSGNRGYGYTF
TRBV19	TRBJ2-3	-	-	TGTGCCAGTAGTAAGGTACCCGCGGGCACAGATACGCAGTATTTT	CASSKVPAGTDTQYF